Listed below are T cell receptor beta chains from one sample, sequenced in a study of cytomegalovirus exposure and HLA in healthy donors. Assay: immunoSEQ multiplex PCR; the TCRdb copy retains only in-frame clones and omits some. The sample shows 150,000 or so clones, 75% to 90% of them seen only once. What was sequenced was PBMCs. The receptors shown here come from a man younger than 35 in good health and CMV-seropositive. The CDR3 runs from the conserved cysteine through the conserved F or W. Fields, in order: V gene, D gene, clone size, J gene, CDR3 protein, CDR3 DNA. D genes are given only for firm matches. Size is stated for part of the rows, as once, few or many counts, or as a class when the clone is expanded.

TRBV7-2	-	-	TRBJ1-2	CASSSLGVWKDYGYTF	TGTGCCAGCAGCTCGTTAGGGGTGTGGAAAGACTATGGCTACACCTTC
TRBV27	-	once	TRBJ1-6	CASSLTGSSYNSPLHF	TGTGCCAGCAGTTTAACAGGTTCCTCCTATAATTCACCCCTCCACTTT
TRBV13	-	-	TRBJ1-1	CASSLVATENTEAFF	TGTGCCAGCAGCTTAGTGGCGACAGAGAACACTGAAGCTTTCTTT
TRBV2	TRBD1	-	TRBJ1-2	CASGGQGENYGYTF	TGTGCCAGCGGGGGACAGGGAGAAAACTATGGCTACACCTTC
TRBV5-1	-	-	TRBJ2-3	CASSWWASPDTQYF	TGCGCCAGCAGCTGGTGGGCCTCCCCAGATACGCAGTATTTT
TRBV29-1	TRBD2	-	TRBJ2-7	CSVKQAGGTYEQYF	TGCAGCGTTAAGCAAGCGGGGGGGACCTACGAGCAGTACTTC
TRBV25-1	TRBD1	-	TRBJ1-2	CASSEWTGGGYTF	TGTGCCAGCAGTGAATGGACAGGCGGTGGCTACACCTTC
TRBV6-5	TRBD2	-	TRBJ2-3	CASSSREGLGDTQYF	TGTGCCAGCAGTTCGCGGGAGGGGCTTGGAGATACGCAGTATTTT
TRBV7-6	TRBD2	-	TRBJ2-2	CASSLRLAGRNTGELFF	TGTGCCAGCAGCTTACGTCTAGCGGGCAGGAACACCGGGGAGCTGTTTTTT
TRBV19	-	-	TRBJ1-6	CASRPPGGRYNSPLHF	TGTGCCAGCAGACCCCCAGGAGGTCGCTATAATTCACCCCTCCACTTT
TRBV6-6	-	-	TRBJ2-4	CASSYSGGGAKNIQYF	TGTGCCAGCAGTTACTCTGGCGGCGGAGCCAAAAACATTCAGTACTTC
TRBV9	TRBD2	-	TRBJ2-3	CASSAQLAGGLDTQYF	TGTGCCAGCAGCGCCCAACTAGCGGGGGGGTTAGATACGCAGTATTTT
TRBV29-1	TRBD1	once	TRBJ2-7	CSVAAKDRVYEQYF	TGCAGCGTAGCCGCTAAGGACAGGGTGTACGAGCAGTACTTC
TRBV7-6	TRBD1	-	TRBJ2-7	CASSAGTALFEQYF	TGTGCCAGCAGCGCCGGGACAGCTTTATTCGAGCAGTACTTC
TRBV5-6	-	-	TRBJ1-2	CASSSLGPGVLVYTF	TGTGCCAGCAGCTCGTTAGGCCCCGGGGTTTTAGTTTACACCTTC
TRBV15	-	-	TRBJ1-1	CATSSTGGNTEAFF	TGTGCCACCAGCTCCACCGGGGGGAACACTGAAGCTTTCTTT
TRBV6-8	-	-	TRBJ2-5	CASRGLNKPQETQYF	TGTGCCAGCAGAGGACTAAACAAACCCCAAGAGACCCAGTACTTC
TRBV5-1	TRBD2	-	TRBJ2-5	CASSLVLAVQETQYF	TGCGCCAGCAGCTTGGTCCTAGCGGTTCAAGAGACCCAGTACTTC
TRBV10-1	-	-	TRBJ1-1	CASSESQSNPGFRTEAFF	TGCGCCAGCAGTGAGTCTCAGAGCAATCCGGGATTTAGGACTGAAGCTTTCTTT
TRBV5-5	-	-	TRBJ1-6	CASSSTGYNSPLHF	TGTGCCAGCAGCTCAACAGGGTACAATTCACCCCTCCACTTT
TRBV6-5	TRBD1	-	TRBJ1-6	CASSYSDRAKPLHF	TGTGCCAGCAGTTACTCTGACAGGGCGAAACCCCTCCACTTT
TRBV19	-	once	TRBJ2-7	CASSIASARDEQYF	TGTGCCAGTAGTATAGCGTCGGCCAGGGACGAGCAGTACTTC
TRBV7-2	TRBD1	-	TRBJ2-5	CASSADRGGVKTQYF	TGTGCCAGCAGCGCCGACAGGGGGGGCGTGAAGACCCAGTACTTC
TRBV5-1	-	-	TRBJ2-3	CASSLGGTSPDTQYF	TGCGCCAGCAGCTTGGGGGGTACTAGTCCAGATACGCAGTATTTT
TRBV6-6	-	once	TRBJ2-3	CASKPDTPDTQYF	TGTGCCAGCAAACCCGACACCCCAGATACGCAGTATTTT
TRBV27	-	-	TRBJ2-2	CASSPVRGGTGELFF	TGTGCCAGCAGTCCGGTAAGGGGAGGCACCGGGGAGCTGTTTTTT
TRBV19	-	-	TRBJ1-2	CASSQRIYGYTF	TGTGCCAGTTCACAGCGGATCTATGGCTACACCTTC
TRBV27	-	once	TRBJ1-5	CASNRGWGPQHF	TGTGCCAGCAACCGGGGGTGGGGGCCCCAGCATTTT
TRBV11-2	TRBD2	-	TRBJ2-3	CASSLPGTSPGRGTQYF	TGTGCCAGCAGCTTACCGGGGACTAGCCCCGGGCGTGGTACGCAGTATTTT
TRBV19	TRBD2	-	TRBJ2-7	CASGWGGTYEQYF	TGTGCCAGTGGATGGGGGGGAACCTACGAGCAGTACTTC
TRBV5-4	TRBD2	-	TRBJ2-3	CASSLALAGTDTQYF	TGTGCCAGCAGCTTGGCCCTAGCGGGTACAGATACGCAGTATTTT
TRBV18	TRBD1	-	TRBJ1-4	CASSRRRQGAQEKLFF	TGTGCCAGCTCACGCCGGAGACAGGGGGCGCAGGAAAAACTGTTTTTT
TRBV10-1	-	few	TRBJ2-7	CASSERYEQYF	TGCGCCAGCAGTGAACGGTACGAGCAGTACTTC
TRBV6-5	-	-	TRBJ1-4	CASSTQRGEKLFF	TGTGCCAGCAGTACCCAAAGGGGTGAAAAACTGTTTTTT
TRBV2	TRBD1	few	TRBJ2-2	CASSAGTGYTGELFF	TGTGCCAGCAGCGCCGGGACAGGGTATACCGGGGAGCTGTTTTTT
TRBV10-2	TRBD2	-	TRBJ2-7	CASTKGLAGGYEQYF	TGCGCCAGCACTAAGGGACTAGCGGGGGGGTACGAGCAGTACTTC
TRBV6-1	-	-	TRBJ2-1	CASLQSWFDNEQFF	TGTGCCAGCCTACAGTCCTGGTTCGACAATGAGCAGTTCTTC
TRBV7-9	-	-	TRBJ2-5	CASRESGGPQETQYF	TGTGCCAGCAGGGAGTCTGGGGGCCCCCAAGAGACCCAGTACTTC
TRBV27	-	-	TRBJ2-1	CASSFGVYNEQFF	TGTGCCAGCAGTTTCGGGGTATACAATGAGCAGTTCTTC
TRBV5-4	TRBD1	once	TRBJ2-1	CASSLTGGDYNEQFF	TGTGCCAGCAGCTTGACAGGGGGCGATTACAATGAGCAGTTCTTC
TRBV5-4	-	few	TRBJ2-7	CASSRGSSEQYF	TGTGCCAGCAGCCGCGGTTCCTCCGAGCAGTACTTC
TRBV5-6	TRBD2	-	TRBJ2-1	CASSLAGGGREPFF	TGTGCCAGCAGCTTGGCCGGGGGGGGCCGGGAACCGTTCTTC